These T cell receptor beta chains were read from a single sample in a study of T cell responses to AZD1222 COVID-19 vaccine. Sequencing used immunoSEQ multiplex PCR; TCRdb keeps in-frame clones, though not all of them. In the table there are 150,000 to 200,000 clones, 85% to 95% of which are singletons. Sequencing was performed on peripheral blood, taken on day 0 of AZD1222 vaccination. These receptors originate from an adult in good health. Each CDR3 is given with its conserved first and last residue. A D gene is named only where the DNA matches it firmly. Rows give clone size only sometimes, using once, few, many, or a class for an expanded clone.

TRBJ1-1	TRBV6-1	NA	few	CASSEVGETEAFF	TGTGCCAGCAGTGAAGTGGGAGAAACTGAAGCTTTCTTT
TRBJ2-1	TRBV6-5	NA	NA	CASHQQVVGHVEQFF	TGTGCCAGCCACCAACAGGTGGTTGGGCACGTTGAGCAGTTCTTC
TRBJ1-1	TRBV3-1/TRBV3-2	NA	NA	CASSQIDREQAFF	TGTGCCAGCAGCCAAATCGACCGGGAACAAGCTTTCTTT
TRBJ2-1	TRBV27	TRBD1	NA	CASSLSGIPGQGSNEQFF	TGTGCCAGCAGTTTATCGGGCATTCCGGGACAGGGATCCAATGAGCAGTTCTTC
TRBJ1-1	TRBV9	TRBD1	NA	CASSVGWTTGGTEAFF	TGTGCCAGCAGCGTAGGATGGACGACAGGGGGCACTGAAGCTTTCTTT
TRBJ2-7	TRBV7-8	TRBD1	NA	CASSWGSGTGDTEQYF	TGTGCCAGCAGCTGGGGGTCCGGGACAGGGGATACCGAGCAGTACTTC
TRBJ1-1	TRBV10-3	TRBD1	NA	CATGQGQHTEAFF	TGTGCCACCGGACAGGGTCAACATACTGAAGCTTTCTTT
TRBJ2-2	TRBV21-1	NA	NA	CASSKDHGQGAWVTGELFF	TGTGCCAGCAGCAAAGATCATGGACAGGGGGCTTGGGTCACCGGGGAGCTGTTTTTT
TRBJ1-6	TRBV3-1/TRBV3-2	TRBD1	NA	CASSKGQNNSPLHF	TGTGCCAGCAGCAAGGGACAGAATAATTCACCCCTCCACTTT
TRBJ2-2	TRBV4-1	NA	NA	CASSQPGRNTGELFF	TGCGCCAGCAGCCAGCCGGGACGGAACACCGGGGAGCTGTTTTTT
TRBJ1-1	TRBV5-6	NA	NA	CASSFTSGGDTEAFF	TGTGCCAGCAGCTTCACGTCCGGGGGTGACACTGAAGCTTTCTTT
TRBJ1-2	TRBV19	NA	once	CASSTTPTNYGYTF	TGTGCCAGTAGTACCACACCCACTAACTATGGCTACACCTTC
TRBJ1-2	TRBV29-1	TRBD1	NA	CSVRLQGIYGYTF	TGCAGCGTTAGACTACAGGGGATCTATGGCTACACCTTC
TRBJ1-1	TRBV7-3	NA	NA	CASSPHRENTEAFF	TGTGCCAGCAGCCCCCACCGCGAGAACACTGAAGCTTTCTTT
TRBJ2-3	TRBV19	TRBD1	NA	CASSRGQASTDTQYF	TGTGCCAGTAGTCGAGGACAGGCCAGCACAGATACGCAGTATTTT
TRBJ2-5	TRBV29-1	TRBD2	NA	CRVTGTSQETQYF	TGCAGGGTCACCGGGACTAGCCAAGAGACCCAGTACTTC
TRBJ2-5	TRBV27	TRBD1	NA	CASGWRTGPETQYF	TGTGCCAGCGGCTGGAGGACAGGCCCGGAGACCCAGTACTTC
TRBJ1-5	TRBV27	TRBD1	NA	CASSQETGAGPMGQPQHF	TGTGCCAGCAGTCAAGAAACAGGGGCGGGCCCTATGGGTCAGCCCCAGCATTTT
TRBJ1-4	TRBV2	NA	NA	CASVEGLSNEKLFF	TGTGCCAGCGTGGAGGGGTTATCTAATGAAAAACTGTTTTTT
TRBJ1-1	TRBV12-3/TRBV12-4	NA	once	CASSKSGDTEAFF	TGTGCCAGCAGTAAATCAGGGGACACTGAAGCTTTCTTT
TRBJ2-1	TRBV10-1	TRBD2	NA	CASSGGSGGPNEQFF	TGCGCCAGCAGTGGAGGTAGCGGGGGGCCCAATGAGCAGTTCTTC
TRBJ1-1	TRBV6-5	NA	NA	CASNGIWDTEAFF	TGTGCCAGCAACGGAATCTGGGACACTGAAGCTTTCTTT
TRBJ1-5	TRBV6-6	NA	NA	CASSYQGTNQPQHF	TGTGCCAGCAGTTACCAGGGGACCAATCAGCCCCAGCATTTT
TRBJ1-2	TRBV19	NA	NA	CASSSSGTGYTF	TGTGCCAGTAGTTCCTCCGGGACGGGCTACACCTTC
TRBJ1-5	TRBV9	NA	once	CASSSGSGGNQPQHF	TGTGCCAGCAGCTCAGGAAGTGGGGGCAATCAGCCCCAGCATTTT
TRBJ1-6	TRBV18	NA	NA	CASSPRVTGNSPLHF	TGTGCCAGCTCACCACGTGTGACAGGAAATTCACCCCTCCACTTT
TRBJ1-4	TRBV9	NA	NA	CASSPRAGGGEKLFF	TGTGCCAGCAGCCCCCGTGCGGGGGGTGGGGAAAAACTGTTTTTT
TRBJ1-4	TRBV7-8	TRBD1	NA	CASSLDSGRLQGVEKLFF	TGTGCCAGCAGCTTAGATTCCGGCAGACTTCAGGGGGTTGAAAAACTGTTTTTT